The T cell receptor beta chain under discussion was sequenced for a study of tumor-infiltrating lymphocytes in primary liver carcinoma (TCRdb year 2017). As for the study more broadly: Of the five patients, three men and two women aged 30 to 69 years, four had hepatocellular carcinoma and one had combined HCC and intrahepatic cholangiocarcinoma. The tumors of the five patients were staged as T1-T3 N0M0, with maximum diameters ranging from roughly 4.2 to 11 cm. Each sample produced about 3.5 to 7.13 million productive TCRbeta reads, and read depth showed no significant difference between tissue types. Across five regions of each liver tumor, along with adjacent normal tissue and blood, the study brought together TCRbeta repertoire sequencing, expression microarrays and whole-exome sequencing. A total of approximately 35 specimens from 5 patients, comprising some 25 tumor regions, 5 adjacent noncancerous liver tissues and 5 peripheral blood samples, were covered by TCRbeta repertoire sequencing. To link TCRbeta repertoire diversity with the local molecular phenotype, the approximately 24 tumor region samples were profiled using Agilent mRNA microarrays. High reproducibility was observed for the technical replicate repertoires, with mean shared-clone rates roughly 0.89 and correlation coefficients above 0.95.

With regard to this clonotype: It has no known antigen specificity. Qualities for individual bases were not recorded, and no much larger clone is one base off.

Without any cell sorting, total RNA and DNA were extracted together from about 20-30 mg of bulk tissue using the AllPrep DNA/RNA mini kit. Between November 2015 and March 2016, five patients in China with histopathologically diagnosed primary liver carcinoma had surgical resection. Patients had chronic HBV infection and were treatment-naive at sampling. Five spatially separated regions were sampled per tumor: superior, inferior, left-lateral and right-lateral poles, plus the tumor centre. Histology showed that every tumor sample contained more than 85% viable tumor cells. Each fresh piece of tumor and adjacent tissue was cut in two, with one half stored in RNAlater at -80 degrees C and the other half sent for histology. From the germline V gene (reference sequence), CDR1 is SGHNT and CDR2 is YYREEE. Including cysteine and phenylalanine, the CDR3 has 12 amino acids. Left in the record is the CDR3 DNA by itself, 36 bases read in frame from the first base. V is cut by 5 bases and J by 7 bases, and the space between the germline ends is 10 bases.

TCRbeta-specific cDNA was reverse-transcribed from 500 ng total RNA using a constant-region primer and ProtoScript II reverse transcriptase. Three nested multiplex PCR rounds, following a slightly modified ARM-PCR procedure, were used to build the TCRbeta libraries. Each of the first two PCR rounds ran for approximately 10 cycles and used multiplex TRBV1-TRBV30 forward primers together with a Cbeta reverse primer. Sample barcodes and Illumina adapters were attached in a final 25-cycle PCR using Deep VentR polymerase. Before sequencing, amplicons between 200 and 500 bp were purified from gel using a QIAquick gel extraction kit. An Illumina HiSeq 2500 was used to sequence the TCRbeta amplicons, generating 250-bp paired-end reads. Under the source paper's analysis protocol: To recover full CDR3 sequences, reads were quality-trimmed using Trimmomatic v0.33 and paired reads were then merged using FLASH v1.2.11. V, D and J germline segments were assigned to the rearranged TCRbeta sequences by MiGEC v1.2.1b. Clonotype statistics and Shannon-Wiener diversity indices were calculated with VDJtools v1.0.0. To cut down on sampling bias, every analysis after diversity analysis relied on just the 250 most abundant clonotypes from each sample. TCRdb passed the public sequencing reads through fastp at Q25 and MiXCR, retaining productive beta sequences. Each entry merges the rows of one CDR3 protein and shows their most common DNA and genes. TCRdb's processing, not the study's, gives the V and J calls here. This sample holds 55,000 or so distinct CDR3 sequences; around 64% were observed only once. Roughly three fifths of the sample is taken by the ten largest.

Findings and caveats that apply to the study as a whole: Bulk unsorted samples precluded comparing CD4+ and CD8+ T cell repertoires. With just five patients in the study, the authors point out that the findings should be validated in a larger study. Only the TCR beta chain was sequenced, which likely underestimates true repertoire diversity because unpaired alpha chains were not captured. Only about 7.5-25% of top clones were present in all five regions of a tumor, suggesting spatial heterogeneity of tumor-infiltrating T cells. The top 250 clones made up a significantly larger repertoire fraction in tumors than in blood (p = 0.039). Repertoire overlap was found to be higher between tumor regions (mean around 36%) than between tumor-adjacent (about 17%) or tumor-blood (about 15%) pairs, consistent with antigen-driven expansion.

Specimen: liver tumor tissue from sampling region 2. Reading the label with the study, this specimen's cell subset or site is: tumor region T2, inferior pole. The TCR sequence derives from a man between 40 and 49 years old with primary liver carcinoma and hepatitis B virus infection. The chain is made from TRBV5-4 and TRBJ2-1; D gene: possibly TRBD2, on 5 matching bases. The CDR3 corresponds to CASSLRDNEQFF. At the DNA level, the sequence is TGTGCCAGCAGTTTGAGGGATAATGAGCAGTTCTTC.